This TCR beta chain was identified in a study of beta chain features in type 1 diabetes. Study-wide results and caveats: Patients with Type 1 diabetes showed moderately but significantly shorter TCRB CDR3s in all four CD4+ subsets.

The entirety of the isolated RNA underwent reverse transcription, so expressed TCRB transcripts were sequenced. Only in-frame clones appear in the TCRdb table, and some are missing; sequencing was by immunoSEQ multiplex PCR. The sample contains 500,000 to 850,000 clones, over 13% of which appear only once. Germline V gene data show CDR1 as SNHLY and CDR2 as FYNNEI. The CDR3 contains 14 residues. V lost 5 bases and J lost 1, with 8 bases in between. In regard to this clone: Its antigen is unidentified.

The rearrangement links TRBV2 to TRBJ2-2; D not resolved. This TCR was sampled from a man aged 18 to 29 with type 1 diabetes. The material sequenced was naive CD4+ T cells from blood. The CDR3 here is CASSLGRNTGELFF. Written as DNA, the CDR3 is TGTGCCAGCAGTCTTGGAAGGAACACCGGGGAGCTGTTTTTT.